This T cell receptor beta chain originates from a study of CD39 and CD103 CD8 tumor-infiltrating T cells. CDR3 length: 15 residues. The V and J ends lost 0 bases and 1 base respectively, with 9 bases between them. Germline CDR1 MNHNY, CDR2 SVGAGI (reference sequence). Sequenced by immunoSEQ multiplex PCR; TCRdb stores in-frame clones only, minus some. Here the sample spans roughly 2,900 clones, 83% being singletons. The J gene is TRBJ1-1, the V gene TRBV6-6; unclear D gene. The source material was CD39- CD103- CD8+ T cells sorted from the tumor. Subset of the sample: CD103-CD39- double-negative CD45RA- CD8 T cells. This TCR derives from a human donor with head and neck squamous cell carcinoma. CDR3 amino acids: CASSYSSWQNTEAFF. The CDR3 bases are TGTGCCAGCAGTTACTCTTCATGGCAGAACACTGAAGCTTTCTTT.